The rows below give T cell receptor beta chains drawn from one sample of a study of CD8 T cells in ankylosing spondylitis. TCRdb fed the 5' RACE reads into MiXCR, producing one record per CDR3 protein. The sample yields more than 650,000 distinct CDR3 sequences, about an eighth seen once. Material: blood, either unsorted or a sorted T cell fraction (not recorded which). Receptors were obtained from a male donor with ankylosing spondylitis. Both conserved end residues are part of each CDR3. D genes are given only for firm matches. Only part of the rows carry a size: once, few, many, or a class if the clone is expanded.

>TRBV5-1|few|TRBJ1-2|NA|13
CASSEATGNGYTF
TGCGCCAGCAGCGAAGCAACTGGGAATGGCTACACCTTC
>TRBV18|once|TRBJ1-4|NA|14
CASSPAEGYEKLFF
TGTGCCAGCTCACCAGCAGAGGGTTATGAAAAACTGTTTTTT
>TRBV4-3|NA|TRBJ2-1|NA|14
CASSQGRPPDEQFF
TGCGCCAGCAGCCAAGGCAGGCCCCCGGATGAGCAGTTCTTC
>TRBV4-3|NA|TRBJ1-3|NA|16
CASSQENSVPGNTIYF
TGCGCCAGCAGCCAAGAGAATTCGGTCCCTGGAAACACCATATATTTT
>TRBV20-1|few|TRBJ1-1|NA|13
CSARKGGDTEAFF
TGCAGTGCTAGAAAGGGGGGGGACACTGAAGCTTTCTTT
>TRBV5-1|many|TRBJ1-1|NA|15
CASSLVEGGETEAFF
TGCGCCAGCAGCTTGGTCGAGGGAGGGGAAACTGAAGCTTTCTTT
>TRBV29-1|few|TRBJ2-3|TRBD1|14
CSVKTGLGTDTQYF
TGCAGCGTAAAGACAGGGTTAGGCACAGATACGCAGTATTTT
>TRBV29-1|NA|TRBJ2-2|NA|13
CSVEESGGRKLFF
TGCAGCGTTGAAGAATCTGGGGGGCGGAAGCTGTTTTTT
>TRBV6-5|many|TRBJ2-2|TRBD2|13
CASSFGGAGELFF
TGTGCCAGCAGTTTCGGGGGGGCCGGGGAGCTGTTTTTT
>TRBV25-1|NA|TRBJ2-1|TRBD2|15
CASRLAGGPRNEQFF
TGTGCCAGCAGATTAGCGGGAGGGCCGCGTAATGAGCAGTTCTTC
>TRBV4-2|NA|TRBJ2-7|NA|12
CASSQGFSEQYF
TGTGCCAGCAGCCAAGGGTTCAGCGAGCAGTACTTC
>TRBV29-1|many|TRBJ2-3|NA|16
CSAAPLGGGTTDTQYF
TGCAGCGCCGCTCCTCTTGGTGGGGGGACCACAGATACGCAGTATTTT
>TRBV20-1|few|TRBJ1-5|TRBD1|16
CSARDGRGRIGQPQHF
TGCAGTGCTAGAGACGGGAGGGGGCGGATAGGTCAGCCCCAGCATTTT
>TRBV15|many|TRBJ1-1|NA|13
CATSVVGATEAFF
TGTGCCACCTCGGTGGTGGGAGCCACTGAAGCTTTCTTT
>TRBV4-1|many|TRBJ2-7|NA|13
CASSQDWQREQYF
TGCGCCAGCAGCCAAGATTGGCAAAGGGAGCAGTACTTC
>TRBV27|few|TRBJ2-3|NA|11
CASSRMDTQYF
TGTGCCAGCAGTCGCATGGATACGCAGTATTTT
>TRBV20-1|many|TRBJ2-1|TRBD2|13
CSATAGAYNEQFF
TGCAGTGCTACAGCGGGAGCCTACAATGAGCAGTTCTTC
>TRBV6-5|NA|TRBJ1-3|NA|15
CASSYSTGYGNTIYF
TGTGCCAGCAGTTACTCGACAGGCTACGGAAACACCATATATTTT
>TRBV10-1|few|TRBJ2-5|NA|13
CASSENRAGTQYF
TGCGCCAGCAGTGAGAACCGAGCCGGGACCCAGTACTTC
>TRBV5-1|few|TRBJ1-4|NA|15
CASSRTGPPNEKLFF
TGCGCCAGCAGCCGAACAGGGCCGCCTAATGAAAAACTGTTTTTT
>TRBV20-1|NA|TRBJ2-1|NA|11
CSATGLHEQFF
TGCAGTGCAACAGGGCTCCATGAGCAGTTCTTC
>TRBV28|NA|TRBJ2-1|TRBD2|14
CASTTRGLVNEQFF
TGTGCCAGCACCACCAGAGGACTAGTGAATGAGCAGTTCTTC
>TRBV29-1|few|TRBJ2-5|TRBD1|13
CSVRTGGGETQYF
TGCAGCGTCAGGACAGGGGGCGGGGAGACCCAGTACTTC
>TRBV4-2|NA|TRBJ2-7|TRBD1|15
CASSLLLGQNYEQYF
TGTGCCAGCAGCCTATTGCTGGGACAGAACTACGAGCAGTACTTC
>TRBV20-1|few|TRBJ2-3|NA|11
CSSEFTDTQYF
TGCAGTTCGGAGTTCACAGATACGCAGTATTTT
>TRBV7-8|few|TRBJ2-5|NA|15
CASSSVGGASETQYF
TGTGCCAGCAGCTCGGTCGGGGGTGCTTCAGAGACCCAGTACTTC
>TRBV29-1|many|TRBJ1-1|TRBD1|13
CSVEGQGNTEAFF
TGCAGCGTTGAAGGACAGGGGAACACTGAAGCTTTCTTT
>TRBV7-2|few|TRBJ1-5|NA|15
CASSKWGGLDQPQHF
TGTGCCAGCAGCAAATGGGGGGGGCTAGATCAGCCCCAGCATTTT
>TRBV6-2/TRBV6-3|few|TRBJ2-3|TRBD2|18
CASSLAGALIISTDTQYF
TGTGCCAGCAGCCTAGCGGGGGCCCTCATCATTAGCACAGATACGCAGTATTTT
>TRBV7-9|few|TRBJ2-1|TRBD1|15
CASSLDQGAGREQFF
TGTGCCAGCAGCTTAGATCAGGGGGCTGGAAGAGAGCAGTTCTTC
>TRBV11-2|few|TRBJ2-1|NA|15
CASSFTTGSYNEQFF
TGTGCCAGCAGCTTTACTACCGGCTCCTACAATGAGCAGTTCTTC
>TRBV29-1|NA|TRBJ1-1|NA|13
CSVEGRLGTEAFF
TGCAGCGTTGAAGGGAGACTGGGCACTGAAGCTTTCTTT
>TRBV24-1|NA|TRBJ2-3|TRBD2|13
CATSDPRLARAYF
TGTGCCACCAGTGATCCAAGACTAGCTAGGGCGTATTTT
>TRBV7-2|few|TRBJ1-2|TRBD1|15
CASSLSGTGEVGYTF
TGTGCCAGCAGCCTCTCCGGGACAGGCGAAGTGGGCTACACCTTC
>TRBV20-1|once|TRBJ2-3|TRBD2|18
CCATDLAVLAGDTDTQYF
TGCTGTGCGACTGACCTGGCGGTACTAGCGGGGGACACAGATACGCAGTATTTT
>TRBV20-1|few|TRBJ2-1|TRBD2|14
CSARGGTSGVKQFF
TGCAGTGCTAGAGGGGGGACTAGCGGGGTAAAGCAGTTCTTC
>TRBV20-1|few|TRBJ2-1|NA|14
CSATKGSLDNEQFF
TGCAGTGCCACAAAGGGGAGCCTGGACAATGAGCAGTTCTTC
>TRBV5-1|NA|TRBJ1-5|NA|14
CASSLQGEGQPQHF
TGCGCCAGCAGCTTACAGGGCGAGGGGCAGCCCCAGCATTTT
>TRBV7-6|few|TRBJ1-4|NA|15
CASSPITGTNEKLFF
TGTGCCAGCAGCCCGATCACAGGGACCAATGAAAAACTGTTTTTT
>TRBV7-9|NA|TRBJ1-1|NA|16
CASSTLARGRETEAFF
TGTGCCAGCAGTACCCTCGCCCGGGGACGGGAAACTGAAGCTTTCTTT
>TRBV28|few|TRBJ1-2|NA|13
CASSPGRVFGYTF
TGTGCCAGCAGTCCTGGAAGGGTCTTTGGCTACACCTTC
>TRBV20-1|NA|TRBJ2-5|NA|13
CSARVEGWETQYF
TGCAGTGCTAGGGTGGAGGGATGGGAGACCCAGTACTTC
>TRBV9|NA|TRBJ1-2|NA|12
CASSVQSYGYTF
TGTGCCAGCAGCGTGCAGAGCTATGGCTACACCTTC
>TRBV6-1|NA|TRBJ2-7|NA|14
CASSEWGREDEQYF
TGTGCCAGCAGTGAATGGGGCAGGGAAGACGAGCAGTACTTC
>TRBV20-1|few|TRBJ2-5|NA|14
CSASDDTPVETQYF
TGCAGTGCTAGCGATGACACTCCTGTCGAGACCCAGTACTTC
>TRBV20-1|NA|TRBJ2-3|NA|14
CSPLEGIVTDTQYF
TGCAGTCCCCTTGAGGGAATAGTCACAGATACGCAGTATTTT
>TRBV11-2|few|TRBJ2-7|TRBD1|13
CASGTGTAYEQYF
TGTGCCAGCGGAACCGGGACAGCCTACGAGCAGTACTTC
>TRBV6-5|NA|TRBJ1-3|TRBD1|15
CASSFSGQGTDTIYF
TGTGCCAGCAGTTTTTCGGGACAGGGGACAGACACCATATATTTT
>TRBV20-1|NA|TRBJ2-1|TRBD2|15
CSARSRTSVGNEQFF
TGCAGTGCTAGGTCGAGGACTAGCGTTGGCAATGAGCAGTTCTTC
>TRBV20-1|few|TRBJ1-4|NA|15
CSARDPARVVEKLFF
TGCAGTGCTAGAGATCCGGCCAGGGTGGTTGAAAAACTGTTTTTT
>TRBV10-3|NA|TRBJ1-2|NA|16
CAISETGTPGRYGYTF
TGTGCCATCAGTGAGACCGGGACGCCAGGCCGATATGGCTACACCTTC
>TRBV6-1|NA|TRBJ1-4|NA|15
CASSPRGGEDEKLFF
TGTGCCAGCAGTCCAAGGGGGGGGGAAGATGAAAAACTGTTTTTT
>TRBV5-1|few|TRBJ1-1|NA|14
CASSLDRYGTEAFF
TGCGCCAGCAGCTTGGACAGATATGGCACTGAAGCTTTCTTT
>TRBV6-5|NA|TRBJ2-5|NA|13
CASSYSTWETQYF
TGTGCCAGCAGTTACTCGACATGGGAGACCCAGTACTTC
>TRBV4-2|NA|TRBJ2-3|NA|13
CASSPRAPDTQYF
TGTGCCAGCAGCCCCCGGGCCCCAGATACGCAGTATTTT
>TRBV29-1|many|TRBJ1-2|TRBD1|12
CSVGTGGDGYTF
TGCAGCGTTGGCACAGGGGGGGACGGCTACACCTTC
>TRBV27|many|TRBJ2-3|TRBD2|15
CASSFLAGGPDTQYF
TGTGCCAGCAGTTTCCTAGCGGGGGGGCCGGATACGCAGTATTTT
>TRBV29-1|few|TRBJ2-5|NA|15
CTTANYRGGQETQYF
TGCACCACAGCAAATTACCGAGGGGGGCAAGAGACCCAGTACTTC
>TRBV7-8|NA|TRBJ1-2|NA|14
CASSPMLANYGYTF
TGTGCCAGCAGCCCCATGTTGGCTAACTATGGCTACACCTTC
>TRBV5-1|few|TRBJ1-2|TRBD1|15
CASSLAGTGGDGYTF
TGCGCCAGCAGCTTAGCCGGGACAGGGGGCGATGGCTACACCTTC